This T cell receptor (beta chain) stems from a study of cytomegalovirus exposure and HLA in healthy donors. Study context: An analysis done earlier identified about 120 million unique TCR beta sequences from 200 million or so T cells.

Trimming removed 3 bases from V and 5 bases from J; junction bases left unmatched: 6. The CDR3 totals 15 residues. Per germline, CDR1 LGHNA and CDR2 YSLEER. Study results and limitations: In a later analysis, TCR association rates varied by HLA locus: DRB1 most, HLA-C fewest. The study put 150 or so TCR beta chains on its list as cytomegalovirus-associated. For most TCR sequences rarity was the rule, although some public TCRs occurred in many donors.

This clone occurred a few times. What it recognizes is unknown. Other DNA sequences in this specimen translate into the identical CDR3. 60 Vbeta and 13 Jbeta primers were used in PCR. Sequenced by immunoSEQ multiplex PCR; TCRdb stores in-frame clones only, minus some. The data show around 130,000 clones, about 66% seen once. What was sequenced was PBMCs. The rearrangement uses TRBV4-3 and TRBJ1-1; 10 bases align to TRBD1. The TCR comes from a male donor in good health and CMV-seronegative. The CDR3 DNA reads as TGCGCCAGCAGCCAGATGGACAGGGGGGGTACTGAAGCTTTCTTT. It yields the protein CASSQMDRGGTEAFF.